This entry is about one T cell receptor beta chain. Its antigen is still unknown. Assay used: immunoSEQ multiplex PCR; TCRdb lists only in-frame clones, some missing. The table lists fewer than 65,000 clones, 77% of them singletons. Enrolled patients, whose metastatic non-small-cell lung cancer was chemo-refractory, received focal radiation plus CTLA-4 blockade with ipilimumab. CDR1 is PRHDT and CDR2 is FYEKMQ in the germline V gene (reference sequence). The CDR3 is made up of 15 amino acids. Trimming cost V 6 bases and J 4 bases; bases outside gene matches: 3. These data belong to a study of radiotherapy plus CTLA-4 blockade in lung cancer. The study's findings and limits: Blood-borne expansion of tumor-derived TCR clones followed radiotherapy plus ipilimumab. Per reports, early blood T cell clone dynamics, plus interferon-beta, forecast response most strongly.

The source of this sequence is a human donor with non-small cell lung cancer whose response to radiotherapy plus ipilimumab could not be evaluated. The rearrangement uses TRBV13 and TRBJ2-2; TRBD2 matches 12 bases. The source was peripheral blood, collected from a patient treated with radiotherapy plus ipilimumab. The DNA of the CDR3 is TGTGCCAGCAGGCTAGCGGGGGGGCGCACCGGGGAGCTGTTTTTT. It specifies CASRLAGGRTGELFF.